This T cell receptor (beta chain) was observed in a study of blood T cell repertoires in COVID-19. As for the study in general: PBMCs, B-cell-depleted T cells, or T cells were the source of the cDNA or gDNA that made up the material.

Only in-frame clones appear in the TCRdb table, and some are missing; sequencing was by immunoSEQ multiplex PCR. The sample consists of approximately 220,000 clones, over 80% of them appearing once. The sample was PBMCs or T cells enriched from blood (not recorded which). The clonotype comes from a woman between 40 and 55 years old who had recovered from COVID-19.

CDR3 region: CASSTRPGNTIYF. CDR3 nucleotides: TGTGCCAGTAGTACCAGGCCTGGAAACACCATATATTTT. The chain uses TRBV19 and TRBJ1-3; D call uncertain. V was pared by 4 bases and J by 2 bases, with 6 bases between. Germline V lookup: CDR1 LNHDA, CDR2 SQIVND (reference sequence). This CDR3 region has 13 residues.